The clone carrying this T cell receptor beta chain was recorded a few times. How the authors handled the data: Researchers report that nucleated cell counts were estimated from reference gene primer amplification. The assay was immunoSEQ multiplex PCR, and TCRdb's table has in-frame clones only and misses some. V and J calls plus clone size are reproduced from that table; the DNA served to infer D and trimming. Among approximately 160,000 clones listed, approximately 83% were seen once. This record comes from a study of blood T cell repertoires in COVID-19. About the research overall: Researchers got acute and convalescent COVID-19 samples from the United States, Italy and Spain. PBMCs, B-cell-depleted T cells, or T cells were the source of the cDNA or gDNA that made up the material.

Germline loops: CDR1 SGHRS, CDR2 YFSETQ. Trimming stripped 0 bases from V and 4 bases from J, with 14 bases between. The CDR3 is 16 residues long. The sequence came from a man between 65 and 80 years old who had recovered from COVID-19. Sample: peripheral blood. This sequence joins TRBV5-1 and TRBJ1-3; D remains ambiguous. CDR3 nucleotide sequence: TGCGCCAGCAGCTTGGCCAGACCGAAAGCGGGAAACACCATATATTTT. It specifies CASSLARPKAGNTIYF.